The subject of this entry is one TCR beta chain. Its antigen is currently unknown. Time point indicated: newly diagnosed GD, antithyroid drugs for less than 3 months. Generation of the TCR library employed RNA extracted from PBMCs. Each of the patients was recruited from an endocrinology department situated in Xi'an, China. From each patient, roughly 9 milliliters of peripheral blood was drawn and collected into an EDTA anticoagulant tube. The data were taken from a study of regulatory T cells in long-lasting Graves disease. CDR1 is SGHRS, CDR2 YFSETQ, per germline. Trimming removed 1 base from V and 5 bases from J, with 15 bases in between. The CDR3 sequence is 15 residues long. Relying on iRepertoire HTBI primers and Arm-PCR of CDR3 regions, the team built TCR beta libraries. TCRdb processed the multiplex PCR reads anew with MiXCR; each CDR3 protein has one entry. The sample consists of around 400,000 distinct CDR3 sequences, about 16% of them appearing once.

Findings and limits, study-wide: Those with persistent Graves' had less TCR diversity than newly diagnosed patients. Peripheral blood alone, not thyroid tissue, underwent study.

The V gene is TRBV5-1, the J gene TRBJ2-5, with D perhaps TRBD1 or TRBD2 (5 bases each). The sequence derives from a female donor with Graves disease. This material consisted of peripheral blood mononuclear cells (PBMCs), taken at new diagnosis, from a patient treated with antithyroid drugs. The CDR3 DNA sequence: TGCGCCAGCAGCTTGATGAGGGGACCCGGGGAGACCCAGTACTTC. Protein: CASSLMRGPGETQYF.